The 32 T cell receptor beta chains listed next were all sequenced from one sample in a study of radiotherapy plus CTLA-4 blockade in lung cancer. Produced via immunoSEQ multiplex PCR; TCRdb's table is partial and in-frame only. This sample has around 90,000 clones, with roughly four fifths found just once. The sequencing used peripheral blood, collected from a patient treated with radiotherapy plus ipilimumab. Receptors originate from a human donor with non-small cell lung cancer that progressed on radiotherapy plus ipilimumab.

This chain uses TRBV9 with TRBJ2-3, with D perhaps matching TRBD2 (5 bases). Germline-derived CDR1 and CDR2 are SGDLS and YYNGEE. The CDR3 consists of 15 residues. Trimming removed 5 bases from V and 6 bases from J, with 19 bases in between. CDR3 amino acids: CASSSRASQADTQYF. For the CDR3, the DNA is TGTGCCAGCAGTAGTAGGGCTAGCCAGGCTGATACGCAGTATTTT.

This clone was counted a few times. J is TRBJ2-5 and V is TRBV7-2; perhaps TRBD1 as D (6 bases). Germline-derived CDR1 and CDR2 are SGHTA and FQGNSA. V was cut by 8 bases and J by 4 bases, with 20 bases left in between. There are 15 residues in the CDR3. For the CDR3, the DNA is TGTGCCAGCCTAACTTCCGGTCTAGGGGGAGAGACCCAGTACTTC. It is translated as CASLTSGLGGETQYF.

CDR3 bases: TGTGCTAGTGGACAGAATCTGAACACTGAAGCTTTCTTT. Encoded protein: CASGQNLNTEAFF. The gene calls are TRBV12-5 and TRBJ1-1, with D uncertain. The germline gives CDR1 LGHNT, CDR2 FRNRAP. Trimming took off 6 bases at V and 0 bases at J, with 8 bases between the two ends. The CDR3 sequence is 13 residues long.

In its sample, this clone was seen a few times. The rearrangement links TRBV7-9 to TRBJ1-2; no reliable D call. The CDR3 consists of 13 residues. V lost 7 bases to trimming and J lost 2 bases, with 11 bases between them. Germline assignment: CDR1 SEHNR and CDR2 FQNEAQ (reference sequence). The DNA for the CDR3 is TGTGCCAGCAAGGCCTGGACCAACTATGGCTACACCTTC. Protein: CASKAWTNYGYTF.

V gene TRBV18 combines with J gene TRBJ2-1, with D maybe TRBD1 (6 bases). The CDR3 contains 14 residues. Trimming cost V 0 bases and J 4 bases, with 7 bases left between them. Per the germline V gene, CDR1 is KGHSH and CDR2 is LQKENI. Here the CDR3 DNA reads TGTGCCAGCTCACCACCCACAGGGTACAATGAGCAGTTCTTC. Its protein product is CASSPPTGYNEQFF. Supplemented by reference TRBV18 and TRBJ2-1, the full variable domain reads NAGVMQNPRHLVRRRGQEARLRCSPMKGHSHVYWYRQLPEEGLKFMVYLQKENIIDESGMPKERFSAEFPKEGPSILRIQQVVRGDSAAYFCASSPPTGYNEQFFGPGTRLTVL.

The chain links TRBV7-3 to TRBJ2-2; 9 bases fit TRBD1. Unmatched junction bases numbered 14, after V lost 5 bases and J lost 7 bases. The CDR3 is 17 amino acids. Germline CDR1 SGHTA, CDR2 FQGTGA. DNA for the CDR3: TGTGCCAGCAGCAAAAACGCAGGGACAGGGTCGGACGGGGAGCTGTTTTTT. Amino acid sequence: CASSKNAGTGSDGELFF.

The chain has TRBV27 and TRBJ1-4; no clear D gene. Germline V lookup: CDR1 MNHEY, CDR2 SMNVEV (reference sequence). V gave up 5 bases and J gave up 0 bases, with 13 bases separating them. The CDR3 loop spans 16 amino acids. CDR3 sequence: CASSTSLQTTNEKLFF. In nucleotides, the CDR3 is TGTGCCAGCAGTACCAGCTTACAGACAACTAATGAAAAACTGTTTTTT.

The chain is built from TRBV10-3 and TRBJ2-2, with TRBD2 as a possible D gene (6 bases). The CDR3 is 15 amino acids. V lost 4 bases, J lost 6 bases, and 15 bases lay in between. Per the germline V gene, CDR1 is ENHRY and CDR2 is SYGVKD. CDR3 in amino acids: CAISAGLLDAGELFF. CDR3 DNA: TGTGCCATCAGTGCGGGACTTTTAGACGCCGGGGAGCTGTTTTTT.

The chain recombines TRBV7-2 with TRBJ2-2, with D perhaps matching TRBD2 (5 bases). Germline assignment: CDR1 SGHTA and CDR2 FQGNSA. The ends were cut back, 2 bases at V and 7 bases at J, with 11 bases in the middle. The CDR3 consists of 14 residues. The CDR3 sequence is CASSLRESFGELFF. The CDR3 DNA reads as TGTGCCAGCAGCTTAAGGGAGAGCTTCGGGGAGCTGTTTTTT.

This rearrangement joins TRBV7-8 to TRBJ1-6; D is ambiguous. The CDR3 has 15 residues. V was cut by 4 bases and J by 9 bases, with 16 bases left in between. Germline V gene sequence: CDR1 SGHVS, CDR2 FQNEAQ. The CDR3 is CASSSMTADFSPLHF. In nucleotides, the CDR3 is TGTGCCAGCAGCTCAATGACCGCCGACTTTTCACCCCTCCACTTT.

The J gene is TRBJ2-1, the V gene TRBV28; TRBD2 might be the D (6 bases). CDR3 length equals 12 residues. V was pared by 6 bases and J by 10 bases, with 13 bases between. The germline gives CDR1 MDHEN, CDR2 SYDVKM. The CDR3 DNA follows: TGTGCCAGCAGCCGGGGACTGATAGAGCAGTTCTTC. Its protein is CASSRGLIEQFF.

The chain couples TRBV18 to TRBJ2-1; 9 positions match TRBD1. Trimming removed 6 bases from V and 2 bases from J; junction bases left unmatched: 2. The CDR3 runs to 14 residues. Per germline, CDR1 KGHSH and CDR2 LQKENI. This chain's CDR3 is CASSRTGAYNEQFF. CDR3 bases: TGTGCCAGCTCCCGGACAGGGGCCTACAATGAGCAGTTCTTC.

CDR3: CASSLRSSGGLITDTQYF. Written as DNA, the CDR3 is TGTGCCAGCAGCTTACGGTCTAGCGGGGGGTTGATCACAGATACGCAGTATTTT. V and J are TRBV7-2 and TRBJ2-3, with 11 positions matching TRBD2. From germline, CDR1 is SGHTA and CDR2 FQGNSA. The J segment lost 2 bases and the V segment lost 2 bases, leaving 9 bases of the junction unmatched. This CDR3 is built from 18 residues. The full variable domain, in which reference TRBV7-2 and TRBJ2-3 provide the parts outside the CDR3, is GAGVSQSPSNKVTEKGKDVELRCDPISGHTALYWYRQSLGQGLEFLIYFQGNSAPDKSGLPSDRFSAERTGGSVSTLTIQRTQQEDSAVYLCASSLRSSGGLITDTQYFGPGTRLTVL.

This clone was found once. The J gene is TRBJ2-2, the V gene TRBV5-1, with TRBD2 as a possible D gene (5 bases). Looked up from germline, CDR1 is SGHRS and CDR2 is YFSETQ. V was shortened by 0 bases and J by 3 bases, with 12 bases between the two germline ends. The CDR3 has 16 amino acids. CDR3 bases: TGCGCCAGCAGCTTGGTTCCGGGGTTTGACACCGGGGAGCTGTTTTTT. Protein: CASSLVPGFDTGELFF.

This chain uses TRBV9 with TRBJ1-5; 7 bases map to TRBD1. The CDR3 consists of 13 residues. V lost 3 bases to trimming and J lost 5 bases; unmatched junction nucleotides: 2. From germline, CDR1 is SGDLS and CDR2 YYNGEE. In DNA form, the CDR3 reads TGTGCCAGCAGCGGACAGGGTCATCAGCCCCAGCATTTT. It specifies CASSGQGHQPQHF.

This clone was seen a single time. The chain carries TRBV28 and TRBJ2-1, with 8 bases fitting TRBD1. Germline V gene lookup returns CDR1 MDHEN and CDR2 SYDVKM. V trimming: 6 bases; J trimming: 9 bases; junction bases outside the gene matches: 10. The CDR3 has 14 amino acids. The CDR3 bases are TGTGCCAGCAGCCATGGACAGGGATTAATTGAGCAGTTCTTC. It specifies CASSHGQGLIEQFF.

This clone has a handful of counts. The CDR3 here is CASNPGQGGRYTF. CDR3 in DNA: TGTGCCAGTAACCCGGGACAGGGGGGCCGCTACACCTTC. The V and J genes are TRBV10-3 and TRBJ1-2; 11 bases line up with TRBD1. From germline, CDR1 is ENHRY and CDR2 SYGVKD. The junction had 10 bases not matched to a gene; V was cut back by 10 bases and J by 9 bases. The CDR3 consists of 13 residues.

The rearrangement joins TRBV30 to TRBJ1-2; D uncertain. The germline CDR1 and CDR2 sequences are GTSNPN and SVGIG (reference sequence). CDR3 length: 12 amino acids. V was pared by 2 bases and J by 2 bases, with 6 bases between. The CDR3 DNA is TGTGCCTGGAGTACCGGGAACTATGGCTACACCTTC. Translated: CAWSTGNYGYTF.

The rearrangement joins TRBV18 to TRBJ2-7; 7 bases map to TRBD1. The CDR3 totals 14 residues. Germline V gene lookup returns CDR1 KGHSH and CDR2 LQKENI. V shed 4 bases and J 2 bases; nucleotides not matched to a gene: 5. For the CDR3, the DNA is TGTGCCAGCTCACGTTGGGACAGAGCCTACGAGCAGTACTTC. Residues: CASSRWDRAYEQYF.

The J gene is TRBJ1-1, the V gene TRBV2, with a weak D call TRBD1 (6 bases). In germline, CDR1 is SNHLY, CDR2 FYNNEI. V lost 4 bases and J lost 1, with 13 bases in between. This CDR3 spans 15 amino acids. The CDR3 DNA follows: TGTGCCAGCAGTGTAATGTGGGGGCGGAACACTGAAGCTTTCTTT. Translating gives CASSVMWGRNTEAFF.

The J gene is TRBJ1-2, the V gene TRBV7-2; D remains unclear. The CDR3 is 12 amino acids. V shed 1 base and J shed 9 bases, with 9 bases lying between them. CDR1 is SGHTA, CDR2 FQGNSA, per germline. CDR3 protein: CASSLGGVSYTF. DNA for the CDR3: TGTGCCAGCAGCTTAGGCGGGGTTAGCTACACCTTC.

This chain uses TRBV25-1 with TRBJ2-7; TRBD1 agrees at 7 bases. The CDR3 totals 14 residues. The V gene end was trimmed by 1 base and the J gene end by 5 bases; junction bases not matched to a gene: 5. Germline CDR1 MGHDK, CDR2 SYGVNS. The CDR3 DNA reads as TGTGCCAGCAGTGAATGGGCAGGGGGTGACGAGCAGTACTTC. It codes for CASSEWAGGDEQYF.

V usage is TRBV30 and J usage is TRBJ1-5, with D possibly TRBD1 on 6 matching bases. V lost 4 bases and J lost 7, with 11 bases in between. Germline V gene lookup returns CDR1 GTSNPN and CDR2 SVGIG (reference sequence). This CDR3 is 12 amino acids long. Here the CDR3 DNA reads TGTGCCTGGACCCGAGGGGGGCAGCCCCAGCATTTT. Translation gives CAWTRGGQPQHF. Looking up the rest from reference TRBV30 and TRBJ1-5 gives the full variable domain: SQTIHQWPATLVQPVGSPLSLECTVEGTSNPNLYWYRQAAGRGLQLLFYSVGIGQISSEVPQNLSASRPQDRQFILSSKKLLLSDSGFYLCAWTRGGQPQHFGDGTRLSIL.

V is TRBV19 and J is TRBJ2-7; no clear D gene. Trimming removed 1 base at V and 9 bases at J, with 10 bases between. In germline, CDR1 is LNHDA, CDR2 SQIVND (reference sequence). The length of the CDR3 is 12 residues. The CDR3 bases are TGTGCCAGTAGTATAGGTCCAGGTATGCAGTACTTC. It specifies CASSIGPGMQYF.

This rearrangement joins TRBV7-2 to TRBJ2-2; possibly TRBD1 for D (6 bases). Germline V gene lookup returns CDR1 SGHTA and CDR2 FQGNSA. The CDR3 has 16 amino acids. V shed 0 bases and J shed 1 base, with 9 bases lying between them. The CDR3: CASSLAGQLNTGELFF. CDR3 DNA sequence: TGTGCCAGCAGCTTAGCAGGACAGTTGAACACCGGGGAGCTGTTTTTT.

This chain joins TRBV5-4 and TRBJ2-5; D uncertain. The V and J ends lost 4 bases and 0 bases respectively, with 16 bases between them. Germline loops: CDR1 SGHNT, CDR2 YYREEE (reference sequence). CDR3 length equals 16 residues. The CDR3 loop is CASSLAVGPYQETQYF. For the CDR3, the DNA is TGTGCCAGCAGCCTGGCAGTAGGGCCGTACCAAGAGACCCAGTACTTC.

The CDR3 spells CASSSRTQPSYNEQFF. DNA for the CDR3: TGTGCCAGCAGCTCACGGACGCAACCCTCCTACAATGAGCAGTTCTTC. This chain joins TRBV13 and TRBJ2-1; D not resolved. Germline CDR1 reads PRHDT; CDR2 reads FYEKMQ (reference sequence). V was pared by 4 bases and J by 0 bases, with 13 bases between. The CDR3 length is 16 residues.

The chain is built from TRBV2 and TRBJ2-5; TRBD2 agrees at 12 bases. The J call may be in error: the DNA end matches TRBJ2-7 better. This CDR3 region has 19 residues. The V gene's germline CDR1 is SNHLY and CDR2 FYNNEI. CDR3 loop: CASRGGLAGTKVRPYEQYF. CDR3 in DNA: TGTGCCAGCAGGGGCGGACTAGCGGGAACCAAAGTGAGGCCCTACGAGCAGTACTTC.

In this sample, this clone turned up once. The sample contains more than one DNA sequence encoding this CDR3. The chain recombines TRBV18 with TRBJ2-7; a weak D match, TRBD1 (6 bases). CDR1 KGHSH and CDR2 LQKENI come from the germline V gene. The CDR3 runs 14 residues. Trimming shortened V by 0 bases and J by 0 bases, and 6 bases separated the two germline ends. DNA for the CDR3: TGTGCCAGCTCACCACCAGGGGGCTCCTACGAGCAGTACTTC. It is translated as CASSPPGGSYEQYF.

The chain carries TRBV9 and TRBJ2-7; 10 bases are shared with TRBD1. This CDR3 is built from 14 residues. The J segment lost 4 bases and the V segment lost 4 bases, leaving 5 bases of the junction unmatched. CDR1 and CDR2 from the germline V gene are SGDLS and YYNGEE. This CDR3 is CASSPGQGTYEQYF. For the CDR3, the DNA is TGTGCCAGCAGCCCGGGACAGGGGACGTACGAGCAGTACTTC.

This clone was picked up a small number of times. This chain uses TRBV7-9 with TRBJ2-7, with a tentative D call TRBD1 (5 bases). Germline loops: CDR1 SEHNR, CDR2 FQNEAQ (reference sequence). The ends were cut back, 2 bases at V and 6 bases at J, with 14 bases in the middle. The CDR3 is 14 residues long. This CDR3 is CASSLIRVEGEQYF. Written as DNA, the CDR3 is TGTGCCAGCAGCTTAATCAGGGTTGAAGGCGAGCAGTACTTC.

V usage is TRBV11-2 and J usage is TRBJ2-7, with 7 bases fitting TRBD2. The CDR3 spans 15 residues. V was clipped by 2 bases and J by 5 bases; unmatched bases: 9. Germline CDR1 is SGHAT and CDR2 is FQNNGV. The CDR3 protein is CASSLNGGMFDEQYF. The CDR3 DNA reads TGTGCCAGCAGCTTAAACGGGGGGATGTTCGACGAGCAGTACTTC.